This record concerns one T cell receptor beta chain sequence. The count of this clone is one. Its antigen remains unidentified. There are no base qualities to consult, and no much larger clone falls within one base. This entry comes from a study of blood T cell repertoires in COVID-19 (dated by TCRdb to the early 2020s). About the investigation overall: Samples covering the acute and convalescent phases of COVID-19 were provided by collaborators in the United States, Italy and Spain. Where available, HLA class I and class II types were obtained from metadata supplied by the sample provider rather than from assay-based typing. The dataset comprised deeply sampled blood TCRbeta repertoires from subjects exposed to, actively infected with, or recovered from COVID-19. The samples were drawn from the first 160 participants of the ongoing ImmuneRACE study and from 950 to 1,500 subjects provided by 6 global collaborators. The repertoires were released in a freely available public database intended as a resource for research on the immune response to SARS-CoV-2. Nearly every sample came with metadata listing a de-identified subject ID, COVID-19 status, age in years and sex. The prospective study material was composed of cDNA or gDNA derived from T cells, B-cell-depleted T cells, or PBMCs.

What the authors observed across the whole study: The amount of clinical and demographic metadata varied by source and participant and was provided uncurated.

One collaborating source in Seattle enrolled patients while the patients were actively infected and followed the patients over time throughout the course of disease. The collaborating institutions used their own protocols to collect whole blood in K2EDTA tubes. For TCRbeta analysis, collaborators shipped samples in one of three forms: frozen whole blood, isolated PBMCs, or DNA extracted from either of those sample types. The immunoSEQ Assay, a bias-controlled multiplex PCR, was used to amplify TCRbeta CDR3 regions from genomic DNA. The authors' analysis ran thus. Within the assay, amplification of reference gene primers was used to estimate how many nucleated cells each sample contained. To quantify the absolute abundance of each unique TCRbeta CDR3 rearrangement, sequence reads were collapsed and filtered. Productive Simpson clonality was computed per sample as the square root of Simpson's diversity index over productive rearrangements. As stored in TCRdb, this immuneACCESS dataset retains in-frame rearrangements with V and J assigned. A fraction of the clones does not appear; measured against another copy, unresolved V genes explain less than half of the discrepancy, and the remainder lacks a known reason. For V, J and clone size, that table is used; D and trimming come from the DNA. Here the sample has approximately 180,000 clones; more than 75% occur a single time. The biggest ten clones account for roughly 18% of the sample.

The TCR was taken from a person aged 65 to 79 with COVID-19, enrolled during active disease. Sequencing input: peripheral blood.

The DNA is TGTGCCAGCAACCCAAGGGGAGGGACGCATGCCTACGAGCAGTACTTC. Its translation reads: CASNPRGGTHAYEQYF. The chain joins TRBV28 to TRBJ2-7; TRBD2 agrees with 7 junctional bases. Trimming removed 7 bases from V and 2 bases from J; the gene matches leave 14 bases unexplained. There are 16 amino acids in the CDR3, from cysteine to phenylalanine inclusive. Left in the record is the CDR3 DNA by itself, 48 bases read in frame from the first base. The CDR1 and CDR2 encoded by the germline V gene are MDHEN and SYDVKM.